The 2 T cell receptor beta chains in this list originate from one sample, sequenced in a study of cytomegalovirus exposure and HLA in healthy donors. The PCR ran on 60 Vbeta and 13 Jbeta primers. TCRdb keeps only in-frame clones here, not all; method: immunoSEQ multiplex PCR. The sample holds more than 95,000 clones; around 76% are singletons and the top ten take about 9.4%. The sequencing input was PBMCs. All receptors derive from a woman aged 18 to 35 in good health and CMV-seropositive.

The chain carries TRBV27 and TRBJ2-7; the D gene is possibly TRBD1 (5 bases). The ends were cut back, 2 bases at V and 1 base at J, with 6 bases in the middle. The CDR3 extends over 13 amino acids. CDR1 is MNHEY and CDR2 is SMNVEV in the germline V gene (reference sequence). The CDR3 coding sequence is TGTGCCAGCAGTTTAAAGGGGTCCTACGAGCAGTACTTC. It yields the protein CASSLKGSYEQYF.

In its sample, this clone was seen a few times. CDR3 sequence (DNA): TGTGCCAGCTCACCTGAGGCAGGGGCGGCTGGGGCCAACGTCCTGACTTTC. This encodes CASSPEAGAAGANVLTF. V usage is TRBV18 and J usage is TRBJ2-6, with D possibly matching TRBD1 (6 bases). Germline values: CDR1 KGHSH, CDR2 LQKENI. This CDR3 has 17 residues. V shed 3 bases and J shed 2 bases, with 14 bases lying between them.